The 4 T cell receptor beta chains listed next were all sequenced from one sample in a study of T cell responses to AZD1222 COVID-19 vaccine. Profiled with immunoSEQ multiplex PCR; TCRdb holds only in-frame clones, not every one. This table holds 110,000 to 150,000 clones, 89% found once. Sequencing used peripheral blood, obtained on day 0 of AZD1222 vaccination. These receptors were collected from an adult in good health.

The gene calls are TRBV5-1 and TRBJ1-1; unclear D gene. Germline V lookup: CDR1 SGHRS, CDR2 YFSETQ. The CDR3 has 13 residues. Trimming left V 4 bases short and J 7 bases short, with 14 bases between. Written as DNA, the CDR3 is TGCGCCAGCAGCCTTAACCGACGGAGTGAAGCTTTCTTT. It encodes CASSLNRRSEAFF. Filled out from reference TRBV5-1 and TRBJ1-1, the complete variable domain reads KAGVTQTPRYLIKTRGQQVTLSCSPISGHRSVSWYQQTPGQGLQFLFEYFSETQRNKGNFPGRFSGRQFSNSRSEMNVSTLELGDSALYLCASSLNRRSEAFFGQGTRLTVV.

This chain links TRBV3-1 (or the pseudogene TRBV3-2) with TRBJ2-3, with D unresolved. CDR3 length: 14 amino acids. V was trimmed by 0 bases and J by 4 bases, leaving 8 bases between them. From germline, CDR1 is LGHDT and CDR2 YNNKEL (reference sequence). CDR3 nucleotide sequence: TGTGCCAGCAGCCAAGAGGTCTTGGCAGATACGCAGTATTTT. The encoded protein is CASSQEVLADTQYF.

V is TRBV7-9 and J is TRBJ2-3; 12 bases fit TRBD2. CDR3 length equals 16 residues. J gave up 4 bases and V 2 bases, and 4 bases lay outside the gene matches. Germline values: CDR1 SEHNR, CDR2 FQNEAQ (reference sequence). The CDR3 nucleotides are TGTGCCAGCAGCTTAAGACTAGCGGGAGTGCCAGATACGCAGTATTTT. This sequence encodes CASSLRLAGVPDTQYF.

The V call is TRBV12-3 or TRBV12-4, the J call TRBJ1-1, with D possibly TRBD1 on 5 matching bases. Trimming pared 6 bases from V and 8 bases from J, leaving 13 bases between. The CDR3 runs to 12 residues. CDR3 in amino acids: CASRQGANEAFF. CDR3 DNA sequence: TGTGCCAGCAGGCAGGGTGCCAACGAAGCTTTCTTT.